The text below deals with one T cell receptor (beta chain). The sample originates from a study of blood T cells in healthy people across ages. Total RNA was extracted at no less than 5.5 micrograms per sample. The second PCR ran about 6 to 12 cycles with a sample-barcoded 5' primer and J-beta primers. TCRdb passed the 5' RACE reads through MiXCR, listing each CDR3 protein once. The repertoire holds some 290,000 distinct CDR3 sequences, with 25% to 30% as singletons. In germline, CDR1 is SNHLY, CDR2 FYNNEI. Trimming pared 4 bases from V and 14 bases from J, leaving 23 bases between. The CDR3 is 14 residues long.

Sequencing input: blood. The V gene is TRBV2, the J gene TRBJ2-5; D may be TRBD1 (6 bases). The sequence was collected from a woman aged 65 to 85 in good health. CDR3 residues: CASSVQGISYEQYF. The CDR3 DNA reads as TGTGCCAGCAGTGTACAGGGTATCTCCTACGAGCAATACTTC. Variable domain in full (rest from reference TRBV2 and TRBJ2-5): EPEVTQTPSHQVTQMGQEVILRCVPISNHLYFYWYRQILGQKVEFLVSFYNNEISEKSEIFDDQFSVERPDGSNFTLKIRSTKLEDSAMYFCASSVQGISYEQYFGPGTRLLVL.